This T cell receptor (beta chain) derives from a study of blood T cell repertoires in COVID-19. Turning to the study itself: Sites across the United States, Italy and Spain contributed samples from acute and convalescent COVID-19. T cells, B-cell-depleted T cells, or PBMCs supplied cDNA or gDNA.

Germline V gene sequence: CDR1 SGHVS, CDR2 FQNEAQ. The CDR3 covers 13 residues. V was shortened by 0 bases and J by 2 bases, with 4 bases between the two germline ends. As originally analysed: From reference gene primer amplification, estimates of nucleated cell counts were derived. Sequencing was performed with immunoSEQ multiplex PCR; in TCRdb, only in-frame clones are kept and a portion is missing. D and trimming were read from the DNA, whereas the V and J calls and clone size are those reported in that table. This table has some 11,000 clones, over 75% appearing once. This rearrangement joins TRBV7-8 to TRBJ2-5; D is undetermined. The receptor was isolated from a human donor in a cohort sampled during active COVID-19. The specimen sequenced was peripheral blood. The CDR3: CASSLAQQETQYF. DNA for the CDR3: TGTGCCAGCAGCTTAGCCCAGCAAGAGACCCAGTACTTC.